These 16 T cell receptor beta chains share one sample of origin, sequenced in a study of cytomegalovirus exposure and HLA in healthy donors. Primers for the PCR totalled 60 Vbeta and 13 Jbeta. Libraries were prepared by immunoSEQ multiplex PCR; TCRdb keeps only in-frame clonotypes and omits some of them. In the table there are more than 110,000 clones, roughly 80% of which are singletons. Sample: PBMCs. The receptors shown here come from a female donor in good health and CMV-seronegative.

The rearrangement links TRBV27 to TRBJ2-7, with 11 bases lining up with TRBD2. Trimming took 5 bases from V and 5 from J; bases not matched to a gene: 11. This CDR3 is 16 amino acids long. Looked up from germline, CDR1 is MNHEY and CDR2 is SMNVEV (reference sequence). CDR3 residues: CASSLTSGNPVDEQYF. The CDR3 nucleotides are TGTGCCAGCAGTCTGACTAGCGGGAACCCCGTAGACGAGCAGTACTTC.

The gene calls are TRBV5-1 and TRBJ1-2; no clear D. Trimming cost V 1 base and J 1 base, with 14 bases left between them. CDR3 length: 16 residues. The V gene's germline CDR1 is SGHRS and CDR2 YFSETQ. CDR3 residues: CASSLRPGQVNYGYTF. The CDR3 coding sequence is TGCGCCAGCAGCTTGAGACCAGGCCAGGTTAACTATGGCTACACCTTC.

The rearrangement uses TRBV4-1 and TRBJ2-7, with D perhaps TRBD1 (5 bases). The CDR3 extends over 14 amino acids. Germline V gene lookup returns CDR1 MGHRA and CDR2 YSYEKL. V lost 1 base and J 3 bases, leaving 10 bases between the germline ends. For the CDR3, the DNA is TGCGCCAGCAGCCAAGGAAGCAGGGACTACGAGCAGTACTTC. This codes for CASSQGSRDYEQYF.

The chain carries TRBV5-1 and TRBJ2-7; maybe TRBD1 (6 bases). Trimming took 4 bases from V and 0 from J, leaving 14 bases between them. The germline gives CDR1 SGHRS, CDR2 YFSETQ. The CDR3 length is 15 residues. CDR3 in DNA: TGCGCCAGCAGCGTGCTGGACAGCATCTCCTACGAGCAGTACTTC. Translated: CASSVLDSISYEQYF. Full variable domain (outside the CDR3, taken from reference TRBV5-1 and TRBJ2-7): KAGVTQTPRYLIKTRGQQVTLSCSPISGHRSVSWYQQTPGQGLQFLFEYFSETQRNKGNFPGRFSGRQFSNSRSEMNVSTLELGDSALYLCASSVLDSISYEQYFGPGTRLTVT.

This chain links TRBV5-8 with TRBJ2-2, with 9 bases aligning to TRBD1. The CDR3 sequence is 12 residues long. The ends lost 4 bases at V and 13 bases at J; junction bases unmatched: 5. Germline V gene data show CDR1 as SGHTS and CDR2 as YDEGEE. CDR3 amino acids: CASSEGTGWLFF. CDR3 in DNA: TGTGCCAGCAGCGAAGGGACAGGGTGGCTGTTTTTT.

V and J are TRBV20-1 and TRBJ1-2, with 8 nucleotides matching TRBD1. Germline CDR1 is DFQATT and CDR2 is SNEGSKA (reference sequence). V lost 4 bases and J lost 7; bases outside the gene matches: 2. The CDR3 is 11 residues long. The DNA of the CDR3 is TGCAGTGCTACAGGGGGCTTTGGCTACACCTTC. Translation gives CSATGGFGYTF.

Here the CDR3 reads CASSPDRIVTYEQYF. Written as DNA, the CDR3 is TGTGCCAGCAGTCCAGACAGGATAGTGACCTACGAGCAGTACTTC. This rearrangement joins TRBV6-5 to TRBJ2-7; tentative D call: TRBD1 (6 bases). This CDR3 has 15 amino acids. The V and J ends lost 5 bases and 2 bases respectively, with 16 bases between them. Germline CDR1 reads MNHEY; CDR2 reads SVGAGI.

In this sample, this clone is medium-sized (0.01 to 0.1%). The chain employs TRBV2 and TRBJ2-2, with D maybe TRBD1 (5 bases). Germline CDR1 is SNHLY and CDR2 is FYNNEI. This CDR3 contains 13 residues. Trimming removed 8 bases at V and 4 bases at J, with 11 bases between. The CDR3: CASRIQATGELFF. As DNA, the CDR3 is TGTGCCAGCCGGATACAGGCCACCGGGGAGCTGTTTTTT.

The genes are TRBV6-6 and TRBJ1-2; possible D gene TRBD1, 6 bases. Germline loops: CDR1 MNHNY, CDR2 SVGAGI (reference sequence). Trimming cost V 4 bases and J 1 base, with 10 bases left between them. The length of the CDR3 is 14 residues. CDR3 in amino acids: CASSSRDNNYGYTF. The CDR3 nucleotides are TGTGCCAGCAGTTCTCGGGACAATAACTATGGCTACACCTTC.

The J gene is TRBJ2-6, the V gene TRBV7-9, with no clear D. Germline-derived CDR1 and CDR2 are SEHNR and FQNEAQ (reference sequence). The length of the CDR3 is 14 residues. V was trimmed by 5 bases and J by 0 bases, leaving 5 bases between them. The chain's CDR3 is CASSMSSGANVLTF. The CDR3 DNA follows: TGTGCCAGCAGCATGAGCTCTGGGGCCAACGTCCTGACTTTC.

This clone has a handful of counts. The CDR3 loop is CASSLDGDRGQPQHF. CDR3 nucleotides: TGCGCCAGCAGCTTGGATGGGGACAGGGGTCAGCCCCAGCATTTT. The chain employs TRBV5-1 and TRBJ1-5; 10 positions agree with TRBD1. V shed 0 bases and J 6 bases; nucleotides not matched to a gene: 3. The germline V gene has CDR1 SGHRS and CDR2 YFSETQ. There are 15 residues in the CDR3. Full variable domain (remainder filled in from reference TRBV5-1 and TRBJ1-5): KAGVTQTPRYLIKTRGQQVTLSCSPISGHRSVSWYQQTPGQGLQFLFEYFSETQRNKGNFPGRFSGRQFSNSRSEMNVSTLELGDSALYLCASSLDGDRGQPQHFGDGTRLSIL.

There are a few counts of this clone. Written as DNA, the CDR3 is TGCGCCAGCAGCGAGGGACTAGCGGGGACGTTTTCTGTGTTCTTC. It translates to CASSEGLAGTFSVFF. This chain connects TRBV5-1 to TRBJ2-1; 13 nucleotides line up with TRBD2. CDR1 and CDR2 from the germline V gene are SGHRS and YFSETQ. This CDR3 contains 15 residues. V shed 4 bases, J shed 15 bases, and the junction held 13 bases outside the gene matches.

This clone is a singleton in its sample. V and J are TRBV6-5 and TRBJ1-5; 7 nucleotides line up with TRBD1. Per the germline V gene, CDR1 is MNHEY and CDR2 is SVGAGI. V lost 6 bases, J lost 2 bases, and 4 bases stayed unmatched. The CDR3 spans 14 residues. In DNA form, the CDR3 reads TGTGCCAGCAGCCGTACAGGGGGCAATCAGCCCCAGCATTTT. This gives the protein CASSRTGGNQPQHF.

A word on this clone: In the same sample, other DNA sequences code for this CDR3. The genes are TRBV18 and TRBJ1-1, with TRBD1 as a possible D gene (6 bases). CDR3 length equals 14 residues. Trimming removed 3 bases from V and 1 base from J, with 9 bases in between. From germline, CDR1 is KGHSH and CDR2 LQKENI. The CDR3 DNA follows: TGTGCCAGCTCACCGCCGGGACAGAACACTGAAGCTTTCTTT. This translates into CASSPPGQNTEAFF.

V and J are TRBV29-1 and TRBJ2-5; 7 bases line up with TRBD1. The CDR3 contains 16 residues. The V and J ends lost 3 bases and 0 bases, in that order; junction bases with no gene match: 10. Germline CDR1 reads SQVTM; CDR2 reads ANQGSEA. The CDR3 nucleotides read TGCAGCGTTGATGAAACCGGGACAGCCGACCAAGAGACCCAGTACTTC. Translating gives CSVDETGTADQETQYF.

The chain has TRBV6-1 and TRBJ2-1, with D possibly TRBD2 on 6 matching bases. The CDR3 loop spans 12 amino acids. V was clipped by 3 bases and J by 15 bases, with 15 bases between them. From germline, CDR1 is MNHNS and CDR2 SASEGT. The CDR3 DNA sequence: TGTGCCAGCAGTGATCGAGGACTATCATCGTTCTTC. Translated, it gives CASSDRGLSSFF.